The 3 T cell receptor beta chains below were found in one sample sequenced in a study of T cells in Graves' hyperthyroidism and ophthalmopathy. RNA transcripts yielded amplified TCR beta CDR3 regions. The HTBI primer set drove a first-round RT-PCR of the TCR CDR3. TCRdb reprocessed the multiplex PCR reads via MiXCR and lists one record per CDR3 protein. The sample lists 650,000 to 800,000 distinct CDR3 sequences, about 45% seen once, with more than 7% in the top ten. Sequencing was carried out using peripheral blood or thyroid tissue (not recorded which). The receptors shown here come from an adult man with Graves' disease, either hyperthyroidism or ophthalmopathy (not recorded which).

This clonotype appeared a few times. This chain's CDR3 is CASSPGRGDAETQYF. CDR3 sequence (DNA): TGTGCCAGCAGTCCGGGGAGGGGGGATGCGGAGACCCAGTACTTC. This chain joins TRBV12-3 or TRBV12-4 and TRBJ2-5; D might be TRBD2 (7 bases). Trimming removed 5 bases at V and 5 bases at J, with 18 bases between. The CDR3 spans 15 residues.

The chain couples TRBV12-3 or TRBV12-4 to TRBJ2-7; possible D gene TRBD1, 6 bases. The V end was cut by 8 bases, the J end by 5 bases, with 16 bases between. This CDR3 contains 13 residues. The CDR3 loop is CASSVWGLNEQYF. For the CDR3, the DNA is TGTGCCAGCTCCGTCTGGGGGCTCAACGAGCAGTACTTC.

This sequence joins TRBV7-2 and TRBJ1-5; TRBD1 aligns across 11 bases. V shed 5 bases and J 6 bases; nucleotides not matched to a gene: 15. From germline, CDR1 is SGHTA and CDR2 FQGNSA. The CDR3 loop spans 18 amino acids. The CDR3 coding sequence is TGTGCCAGCAGCCCAATTACTACAGGGACAGGGGGGGGTCAGCCCCAGCATTTT. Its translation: CASSPITTGTGGGQPQHF. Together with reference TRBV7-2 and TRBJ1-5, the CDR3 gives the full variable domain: GAGVSQSPSNKVTEKGKDVELRCDPISGHTALYWYRQSLGQGLEFLIYFQGNSAPDKSGLPSDRFSAERTGGSVSTLTIQRTQQEDSAVYLCASSPITTGTGGGQPQHFGDGTRLSIL.